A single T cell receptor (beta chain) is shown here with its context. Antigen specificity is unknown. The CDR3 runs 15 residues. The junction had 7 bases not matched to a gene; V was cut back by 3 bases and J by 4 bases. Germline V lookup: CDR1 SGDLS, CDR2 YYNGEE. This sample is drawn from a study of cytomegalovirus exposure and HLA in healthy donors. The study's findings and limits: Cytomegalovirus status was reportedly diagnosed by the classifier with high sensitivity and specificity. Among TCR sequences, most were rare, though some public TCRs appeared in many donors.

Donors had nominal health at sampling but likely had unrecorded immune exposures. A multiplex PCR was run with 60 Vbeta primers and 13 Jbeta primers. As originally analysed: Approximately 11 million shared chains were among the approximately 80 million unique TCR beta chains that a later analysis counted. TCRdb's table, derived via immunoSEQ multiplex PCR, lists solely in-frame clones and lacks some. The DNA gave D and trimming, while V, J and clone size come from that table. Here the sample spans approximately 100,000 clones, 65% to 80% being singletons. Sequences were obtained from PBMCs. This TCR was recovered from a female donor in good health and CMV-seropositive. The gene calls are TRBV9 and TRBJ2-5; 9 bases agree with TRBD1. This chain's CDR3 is CASSAKTGGPETQYF. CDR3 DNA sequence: TGTGCCAGCAGCGCAAAGACAGGGGGACCAGAGACCCAGTACTTC.